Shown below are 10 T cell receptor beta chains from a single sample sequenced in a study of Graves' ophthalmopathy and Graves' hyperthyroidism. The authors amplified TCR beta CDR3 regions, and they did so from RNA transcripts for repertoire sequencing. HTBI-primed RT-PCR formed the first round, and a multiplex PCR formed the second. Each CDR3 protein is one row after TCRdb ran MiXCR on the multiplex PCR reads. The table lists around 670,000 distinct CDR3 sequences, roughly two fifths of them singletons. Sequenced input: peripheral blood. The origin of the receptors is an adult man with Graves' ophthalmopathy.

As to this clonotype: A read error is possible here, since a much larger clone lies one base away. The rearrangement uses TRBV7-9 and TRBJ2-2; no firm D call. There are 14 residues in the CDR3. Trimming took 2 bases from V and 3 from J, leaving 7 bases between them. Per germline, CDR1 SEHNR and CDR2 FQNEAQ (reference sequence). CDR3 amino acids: CASSLWQDTGELFF. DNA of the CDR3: TGTGCCAGCAGCTTATGGCAGGACACCGGGGAGCTGTTTTTT.

The CDR3 loop reads CASSVVGGSPLHF. The CDR3 DNA follows: TGTGCCAGCAGCGTAGTGGGGGGTTCACCCCTCCACTTT. The V gene is TRBV9, the J gene TRBJ1-6, with D possibly matching TRBD1 (5 bases). This CDR3 spans 13 amino acids. Trimming pared 0 bases from V and 9 bases from J, leaving 7 bases between. Germline values: CDR1 SGDLS, CDR2 YYNGEE.

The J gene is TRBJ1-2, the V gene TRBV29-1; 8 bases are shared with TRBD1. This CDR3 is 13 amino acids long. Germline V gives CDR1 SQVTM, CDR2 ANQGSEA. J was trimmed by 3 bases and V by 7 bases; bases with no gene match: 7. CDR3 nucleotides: TGCAGCGCGGTCCAGGGGGCGGACTATGGCTACACCTTC. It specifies CSAVQGADYGYTF.

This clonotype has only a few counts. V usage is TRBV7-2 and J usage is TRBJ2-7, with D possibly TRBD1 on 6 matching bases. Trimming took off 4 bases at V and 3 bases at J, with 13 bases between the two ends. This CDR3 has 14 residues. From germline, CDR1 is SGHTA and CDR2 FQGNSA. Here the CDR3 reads CASSSAGQLYEQYF. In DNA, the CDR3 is TGTGCCAGCAGCTCAGCCGGACAGCTCTACGAGCAGTACTTC.

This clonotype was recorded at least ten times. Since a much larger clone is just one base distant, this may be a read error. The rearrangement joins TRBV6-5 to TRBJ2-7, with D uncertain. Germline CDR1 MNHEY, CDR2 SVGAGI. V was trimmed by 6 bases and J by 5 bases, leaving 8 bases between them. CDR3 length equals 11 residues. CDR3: CASSPGNEQYF. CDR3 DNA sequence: TGTGCCAGCAGCCCCGGCAACGAGCAGTACTTC.

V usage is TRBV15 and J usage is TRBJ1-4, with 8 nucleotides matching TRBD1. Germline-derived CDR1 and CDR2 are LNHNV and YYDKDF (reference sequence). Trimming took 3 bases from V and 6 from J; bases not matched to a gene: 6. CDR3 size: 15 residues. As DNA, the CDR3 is TGTGCCACCAGCAGCCCCAGGGGGCAGGATGAAAAACTGTTTTTT. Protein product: CATSSPRGQDEKLFF.

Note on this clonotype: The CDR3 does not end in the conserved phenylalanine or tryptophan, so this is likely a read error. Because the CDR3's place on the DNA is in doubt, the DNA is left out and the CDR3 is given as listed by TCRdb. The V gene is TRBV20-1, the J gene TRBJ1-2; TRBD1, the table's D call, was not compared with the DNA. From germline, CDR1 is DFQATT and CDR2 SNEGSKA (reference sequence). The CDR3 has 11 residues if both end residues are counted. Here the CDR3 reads CSVNGGGQGTY.

The CDR3 spells CAIGREPPQHF. The CDR3 bases are TGTGCCATCGGAAGGGAGCCGCCCCAGCATTTT. The V gene is TRBV10-3, the J gene TRBJ1-5; no definite D call. Germline-derived CDR1 and CDR2 are ENHRY and SYGVKD. The CDR3 covers 11 residues. The V and J ends lost 8 bases and 9 bases respectively, with 11 bases between them.

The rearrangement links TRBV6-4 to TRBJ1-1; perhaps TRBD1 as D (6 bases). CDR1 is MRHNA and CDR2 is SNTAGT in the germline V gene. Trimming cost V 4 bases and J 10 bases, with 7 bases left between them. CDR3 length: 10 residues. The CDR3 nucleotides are TGTGCCAGCAGTGTGGACAGAGCTTTCTTT. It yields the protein CASSVDRAFF.

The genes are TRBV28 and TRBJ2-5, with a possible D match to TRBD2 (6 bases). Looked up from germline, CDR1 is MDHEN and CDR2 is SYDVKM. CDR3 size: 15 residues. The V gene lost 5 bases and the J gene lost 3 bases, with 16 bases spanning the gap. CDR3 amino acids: CASSGRLELEETQYF. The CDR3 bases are TGTGCCAGCAGTGGAAGACTAGAACTCGAAGAGACCCAGTACTTC.